The sequence of this TCR beta chain was determined in a study of siplizumab effects on memory and regulatory T cells. Study-level findings and limits: Just a small share of alloreactive clones was traced back to unstimulated subsets. Confirmation was lacking for the suppressive function of proliferating Tregs derived from siplizumab cultures.

A note on this clone: Its cognate antigen is unknown.

The data were produced by immunoSEQ multiplex PCR, yet TCRdb's version contains in-frame clones alone and is incomplete. The sample contains about 50,000 clones, roughly 92% of which appear only once. This sequence originates from a human donor in good health. The material sequenced was CD8+ T cells sorted from blood.

The CDR3 spells CASRGVDRGSYNSPLHF. CDR3 nucleotide sequence: TGTGCCAGCAGGGGGGTGGACAGGGGCTCCTATAATTCACCCCTCCACTTT. The chain couples TRBV27 to TRBJ1-6; TRBD1 agrees at 9 bases. The junction had 6 bases not matched to a gene; V was cut back by 6 bases and J by 0 bases. Per germline, CDR1 MNHEY and CDR2 SMNVEV (reference sequence). The CDR3 has 17 amino acids.